Listed below are T cell receptor beta chains from one sample, sequenced in a study of immune evolution from preneoplasia to lung adenocarcinoma. Sequencing was performed with immunoSEQ multiplex PCR; in TCRdb, only in-frame clones are kept and a portion is missing. The profile shows thousands of clones, over 80% of them singletons. The sequenced material came from FFPE minimally invasive lung adenocarcinoma tissue. The receptors originated from a donor at least 70 years old with lung adenocarcinoma. The conserved cysteine and the conserved F or W are not part of the CDR3 here.

TRBJ2-3 TRBV7-8 ASSLDAAADTQY
TRBJ1-3 TRBV28 ASSSTGVGGNTIY
TRBJ2-3 TRBV7-9 ASSSPAARGKGDTQY
TRBJ1-1 TRBV28 ASSGEGGRKFEAF
TRBJ1-1 TRBV2 ASSRDRGLDF
TRBJ2-2 TRBV11-2 ASSLDVLAGAGELF
TRBJ2-2 TRBV7-3 ASSPAGGTGELF
TRBJ2-7 TRBV30 AWSVTSDEQY
TRBJ2-5 TRBV5-6 ASSLDRGLGETQY
TRBJ2-3 TRBV5-1 ASSLGAGQLQSKDTQY
TRBJ2-1 TRBV30 AWKSSGAYNEQF
TRBJ2-5 TRBV5-6 ASSALEESGETQY
TRBJ2-7 TRBV14 ASSPGRLEQY
TRBJ1-1 TRBV4-1 ASSPPGGSTEAF
TRBJ2-7 TRBV6-1 ASRVYQGGSYEQY
TRBJ2-7 TRBV30 AWTLPGQGSKYEQY
TRBJ2-7 TRBV2 ASSYSPGTGAYEQY
TRBJ1-4 TRBV19 ASRAPGRLSNEKLF
TRBJ2-2 TRBV11-2 ASSLARVGRASTGELF
TRBJ1-1 TRBV5-1 ASSLDGADTEAF
TRBJ1-2 TRBV6-6 ASSYSSSMGGDGYT
TRBJ1-1 TRBV5-4 ASSLGGGTGALNTEAF